Following are 11 T cell receptor beta chains from one sample sequenced in a study of blood T cell repertoires in COVID-19. This table comes from immunoSEQ multiplex PCR, and its TCRdb copy is limited to in-frame clones, with some not included. The repertoire holds about 70,000 clones, about 82% seen once, with 4.8% in the top ten. Sequencing used peripheral blood. These receptors all stem from a woman of 80 years or more with active or convalescent COVID-19.

The V and J genes are TRBV27 and TRBJ1-1; TRBD1 matches at 7 bases. This CDR3 has 12 residues. Trimming removed 8 bases from V and 1 base from J; junction bases left unmatched: 1. Germline V gene data show CDR1 as MNHEY and CDR2 as SMNVEV (reference sequence). In nucleotides, the CDR3 is TGTGCCAGCGGGGACAGGAACACTGAAGCTTTCTTT. The encoded protein is CASGDRNTEAFF.

This clone was counted between two and nine times. This chain links TRBV7-2 with TRBJ2-2; 14 nucleotides match TRBD2. This CDR3 region has 18 residues. Trimming cost V 4 bases and J 7 bases; bases outside gene matches: 11. The germline V gene has CDR1 SGHTA and CDR2 FQGNSA. CDR3 nucleotide sequence: TGTGCCAGCAGCTCTCCGGGACTAGCGGGGGTAATAGGCGGGGAGCTGTTTTTT. This encodes CASSSPGLAGVIGGELFF.

The V call is TRBV5-4, the J call TRBJ2-1, with 7 nucleotides matching TRBD2. The CDR3 loop spans 14 amino acids. The germline gives CDR1 SGHNT, CDR2 YYREEE (reference sequence). V shed 9 bases and J 4 bases; nucleotides not matched to a gene: 10. CDR3 loop: CATRAGGGYNEQFF. The CDR3 DNA follows: TGTGCCACCCGGGCCGGCGGGGGTTACAATGAGCAGTTCTTC.

This clone occurred a few times. The chain employs TRBV19 and TRBJ1-1; tentative D call: TRBD1 (6 bases). V lost 6 bases, J lost 7 bases, and 18 bases lay in between. Germline V gene lookup returns CDR1 LNHDA and CDR2 SQIVND (reference sequence). The CDR3 is 14 residues long. The chain's CDR3 is CASSHRGGTFEAFF. The CDR3 nucleotides are TGTGCCAGTAGCCATCGGGGGGGCACCTTTGAAGCTTTCTTT. Full variable domain (rest looked up from reference TRBV19 and TRBJ1-1): DGGITQSPKYLFRKEGQNVTLSCEQNLNHDAMYWYRQDPGQGLRLIYYSQIVNDFQKGDIAEGYSVSREKKESFPLTVTSAQKNPTAFYLCASSHRGGTFEAFFGQGTRLTVV.

This rearrangement joins TRBV9 to TRBJ2-3; a weak D match, TRBD2 (5 bases). Trimming pared 3 bases from V and 4 bases from J, leaving 9 bases between. Looked up from germline, CDR1 is SGDLS and CDR2 is YYNGEE. The CDR3 runs to 13 residues. CDR3 sequence: CASSGGPPDTQYF. DNA of the CDR3: TGTGCCAGCAGCGGAGGGCCTCCAGATACGCAGTATTTT.

The chain joins TRBV7-8 to TRBJ2-7, with D uncertain. Germline V gene sequence: CDR1 SGHVS, CDR2 FQNEAQ. The CDR3 runs to 16 residues. V was trimmed by 1 base and J by 0 bases, leaving 13 bases between them. The DNA of the CDR3 is TGTGCCAGCAGCTTAGTACGGGTCCCCCTCTCCTACGAGCAGTACTTC. Translating gives CASSLVRVPLSYEQYF.

Comments on this clone: At one of its ends the junction is not consistent with the germline gene, which may arise from a read error. The rearrangement uses TRBV7-7 and TRBJ2-3, with 11 bases identical to TRBD2. Germline loops: CDR1 SSHAT, CDR2 FNYEAQ (reference sequence). The CDR3 covers 22 residues. The CDR3 sequence: CASSLFGTELIKLAGGTDTQYF. CDR3 in DNA: TGTGCTAGCAGCTTGTTCGGGACAGAATTGATAAAACTAGCGGGGGGCACAGATACGCAGTATTTT. Variable domain in full (rest from reference TRBV7-7 and TRBJ2-3): GAGVSQSPRYKVTKRGQDVTLRCDPISSHATLYWYQQALGQGPEFLTYFNYEAQPDKSGLPSDRFSAERPEGSISTLTIQRTEQRDSAMYRCASSLFGTELIKLAGGTDTQYFGPGTRLTVL.

The chain recombines TRBV6-1 with TRBJ1-6; D may be TRBD1 (5 bases). The CDR3 is 15 residues long. Germline values: CDR1 MNHNS, CDR2 SASEGT. The V end was cut by 2 bases, the J end by 9 bases, with 14 bases between. CDR3 protein: CASSEPSRGSSPLHF. The CDR3 DNA follows: TGTGCCAGCAGTGAACCCTCCCGGGGGAGTTCACCCCTCCACTTT.

The chain uses TRBV12-5 and TRBJ1-2, with TRBD1 matching 9 bases. Germline assignment: CDR1 LGHNT and CDR2 FRNRAP. The CDR3 is 18 residues long. With 2 bases clipped from V and 6 bases from J, the junction kept 16 bases outside the gene matches. CDR3 loop: CASGLRLTGGAKWDGYTF. The CDR3 nucleotides read TGTGCTAGTGGTTTGAGATTGACAGGGGGTGCGAAGTGGGATGGCTACACCTTC.

The genes are TRBV6-5 and TRBJ2-3; 10 positions agree with TRBD2. CDR1 and CDR2 (germline): MNHEY, SVGAGI. With V trimmed by 6 bases and J by 6 bases, 6 bases remained unmatched. This CDR3 has 14 residues. The CDR3 DNA follows: TGTGCCAGCAGATCTAGCGGGGGTGGGGATACGCAGTATTTT. It encodes CASRSSGGGDTQYF.

This clone was recorded once. V usage is TRBV7-9 and J usage is TRBJ2-3; 8 bases fit TRBD2. The CDR3 has 16 residues. Germline V gene lookup returns CDR1 SEHNR and CDR2 FQNEAQ (reference sequence). V lost 6 bases to trimming and J lost 6 bases; unmatched junction nucleotides: 14. In DNA, the CDR3 is TGTGCCAGCAGTTGGGGACTAGGCGCTTTTGCCGATACGCAGTATTTT. Residues: CASSWGLGAFADTQYF.